In its sample, the clone carrying this T cell receptor beta chain was seen once. Clones were sequenced by immunoSEQ multiplex PCR, and TCRdb holds only the in-frame ones, with some missing. The data contain approximately 250,000 clones, 84% of them seen just once; the ten biggest clones take up roughly 8.6%. The data derive from a study of blood T cell repertoires in COVID-19. V was clipped by 0 bases and J by 3 bases; unmatched bases: 29. The CDR3 is 24 residues long. Input material: peripheral blood. The chain has TRBV23-1 and TRBJ1-5, with TRBD1 identical over 7 bases. TRBV23-1 is flagged as an ORF with uncertain function. This TCR was sampled from a human donor in a cohort sampled during active COVID-19. CDR3 sequence reads: CASSQSDGGGRQGCFFLTNQPQHF. The DNA of the CDR3 is TGCGCCAGCAGTCAATCGGATGGAGGGGGAAGACAGGGCTGCTTTTTCCTTACCAATCAGCCCCAGCATTTT.